The 30 T cell receptor beta chains given below trace back to one sample, sequenced in a study of T cell clonality in common variable immunodeficiency. General study findings and limits: Fewer deletions and N-nucleotide insertions were reportedly seen in common variable immunodeficiency TCR beta sequences.

These receptors are not linked to any known antigen. This table comes from immunoSEQ multiplex PCR, and its TCRdb copy is limited to in-frame clones, with some not included. This sample comprises tens of thousands of clones, none seen once only. Source material: peripheral blood mononuclear cells. Receptors originate from a human donor with common variable immunodeficiency.

This clone was observed many times. The read comes to an end 3 residues before the CDR3 does, leaving the germline J gene to fill in the end. V gene TRBV5-6 combines with J gene TRBJ2-2; D is unclear. The germline CDR1 and CDR2 sequences are SGHDT and YYEEEE. Trimming took off 2 bases at V and 3 bases at J, with 8 bases between the two ends. This CDR3 spans 14 amino acids. The sequenced CDR3 bases are TGTGCCAGCAGCTTTCGGTTTCACACCGGGGAG. Translation: CASSFRFHTGE. The entire CDR3 is CASSFRFHTGELFF.

This clone was found many times. The CDR3 goes on 3 residues after the read ends, and that part is filled in from the germline J gene. Other DNA sequences in the sample encode the same CDR3. The chain has TRBV19 and TRBJ2-2; TRBD2 matches at 15 bases. The J segment lost 6 bases and the V segment lost 3 bases, leaving 5 bases of the junction unmatched. Germline CDR1 reads LNHDA; CDR2 reads SQIVND (reference sequence). CDR3 size: 17 residues. CDR3 region: CASSMPGLAGGAGELFF. The sequenced CDR3 bases are TGTGCCAGTAGTATGCCCGGACTAGCGGGGGGGGCCGGGGAG.

By share, this clone ranks as medium-sized. CDR3 DNA (partial): TGCAGTGCTGCCCCAGGTAATGAA. It yields the protein CSAAPGNE. The CDR3 in its entirety is CSAAPGNEAFF. This chain links TRBV20-1 with TRBJ1-1; no definite D call. The read comes to an end 3 residues before the CDR3 does, leaving the germline J gene to fill in the end. V lost 5 bases, J lost 7 bases, and 11 bases lay in between. From germline, CDR1 is DFQATT and CDR2 SNEGSKA (reference sequence). This CDR3 region has 11 residues.

Many counts were recorded for this clone. The read gets to within 3 residues of the CDR3 end, and the germline J gene fills in the rest. The chain links TRBV6-2 or TRBV6-3 to TRBJ2-4, with D unclear. The CDR3 has 13 residues. Germline V gives CDR1 MNHEY, CDR2 SVGEGT. V shed 0 bases and J shed 5 bases, with 5 bases lying between them. The sequenced CDR3 bases are TGTGCCAGCAGTTACTCAGCTCAAAACATT. Residues: CASSYSAQNI. The full CDR3 protein reads CASSYSAQNIQYF.

The table lists this clone with a few counts. The read terminates 3 residues ahead of where the CDR3 ends, so the germline J gene completes it. This sequence joins TRBV19 and TRBJ2-7; 10 bases line up with TRBD1. Germline trimming cut 6 bases from V and 5 bases from J; bases unmatched to any gene: 10. This CDR3 comprises 15 residues. Germline V gene lookup returns CDR1 LNHDA and CDR2 SQIVND (reference sequence). The CDR3 bases that were read are TGTGCCAGTAGCGACGCCGGGACAGGGGACCACGAG. Its protein is CASSDAGTGDHE. The whole CDR3 sequence reads CASSDAGTGDHEQYF.

The sample holds a few counts of this clone. The sequence runs out 3 residues before the end of the CDR3; the remainder is reconstructed from the germline J gene. The V and J genes are TRBV30 and TRBJ1-5, with 10 positions matching TRBD1. The germline V gene has CDR1 GTSNPN and CDR2 SVGIG (reference sequence). Losses at the gene ends were 2 bases for V and 1 base for J; bases not matched to a gene: 8. The CDR3 runs 17 residues. Incomplete CDR3 DNA: TGTGCCTGGAGTTCAGGGACAGGGGTATTGAGCAATCAGCCC. Translating it yields CAWSSGTGVLSNQP. The complete CDR3 sequence is CAWSSGTGVLSNQPQHF.

Remarks on this clone: The CDR3 end falls 3 residues outside the read, so it is completed with the germline J gene. V is TRBV7-9 and J is TRBJ2-7, with a tentative D call TRBD1 (6 bases). Germline CDR1 is SEHNR and CDR2 is FQNEAQ (reference sequence). The CDR3 length is 14 residues. Trimming left V 1 base short and J 4 bases short, with 11 bases between. The CDR3 DNA, read in part, is TGTGCCAGCAGCTTAGGTGGGGGCGCGTACGAG. Its protein is CASSLGGGAYE. The complete CDR3 protein is CASSLGGGAYEQYF.

There are many counts of this clone. The sequenced fragment ends 3 residues before the CDR3 boundary, so the rest is inferred from the germline J gene. The chain carries TRBV7-3 and TRBJ2-1; 9 bases fit TRBD1. CDR3 length: 16 residues. The trim removed 5 bases at V and 3 bases at J, leaving 8 bases unmatched. Germline values: CDR1 SGHTA, CDR2 FQGTGA. CDR3 amino acids: CASSPPGQGRYNEQFF. The covered CDR3 bases are TGTGCCAGCAGCCCCCCGGGACAGGGACGCTACAATGAG.

In its sample, this clone was seen many times. Read coverage stops 3 residues before the CDR3 terminus; the germline J gene supplies the remainder. The V and J genes are TRBV5-4 and TRBJ1-2, with no clear D. Germline V CDR1 and CDR2: SGHNT, YYREEE (reference sequence). The CDR3 totals 12 residues. CDR3 bases read: TGTGCCAGCAGCTCGGAGGGCCGCGGC. Amino acid sequence: CASSSEGRG. The full-length CDR3 reads as CASSSEGRGYTF.

This clone was seen many times. The CDR3 end lies 3 residues beyond the end of the read and is filled in from the germline J gene. The V gene is TRBV6-2 or TRBV6-3, the J gene TRBJ1-1; 10 bases align to TRBD1. Germline loops: CDR1 MNHEY, CDR2 SVGEGT. V gave up 7 bases and J gave up 4 bases; unmatched junction bases: 12. This CDR3 comprises 16 residues. CDR3 DNA, as far as it was read: TGTGCCAGCACCCCAGGACAGGGGGGGGTGAGCACTGAA. Its protein is CASTPGQGGVSTE. Given in full, the CDR3 is CASTPGQGGVSTEAFF.

This clone was seen more than once but under ten times. Incomplete CDR3 DNA: TGCAGTGCTACGGGACAGGGGGCCTACGAG. This codes for CSATGQGAYE. From start to end, the CDR3 is CSATGQGAYEQYF. The chain carries TRBV20-1 and TRBJ2-7; 11 nucleotides line up with TRBD1. With the read ending 3 residues before the CDR3 end, the germline J gene is used to fill in that end. Trimming cost V 4 bases and J 2 bases; bases outside gene matches: 1. Germline V gene sequence: CDR1 DFQATT, CDR2 SNEGSKA (reference sequence). This CDR3 spans 13 amino acids.

There are a few counts of this clone. The sequenced fragment ends 3 residues before the CDR3 boundary, so the rest is inferred from the germline J gene. V is TRBV7-6 and J is TRBJ2-4; TRBD2 aligns across 8 bases. Germline V gives CDR1 SGHVS, CDR2 FNYEAQ. The CDR3 loop spans 15 amino acids. CDR3: CASSRQRAAGESQYF. Partial CDR3 DNA: TGTGCCAGCAGCAGACAACGGGCAGCGGGAGAAAGT.

This clone was detected ten times or more. The junction departs from germline at one end; a sequencing error may be responsible. CDR3 in amino acids: CASSQGKDTSYGYTF. The part of the CDR3 DNA that was read is TGCGCCAGCAGCCAAGGGAAGGACACCTCCTATGGC. V and J are TRBV4-2 and TRBJ1-2; D is perhaps TRBD1 (5 bases). The read falls 3 residues short of the CDR3 end, and the missing part is taken from the germline J gene. The CDR3 covers 15 residues. Germline V gene lookup returns CDR1 LGHNA and CDR2 YNFKEQ.

Concerning this clone: Coverage ceases 3 residues before the CDR3 finishes, and the germline J gene fills in the end. The genes are TRBV5-4 and TRBJ2-5; tentatively, D is TRBD2 (6 bases). V lost 2 bases, J lost 3 bases, and 8 bases lay in between. CDR3 length: 13 residues. Germline loops: CDR1 SGHNT, CDR2 YYREEE (reference sequence). The DNA read from the CDR3 is TGTGCCAGCAGCTTCTCGGGGGAAGAGACC. It translates to CASSFSGEET. The whole CDR3 region reads CASSFSGEETQYF.

This clone was observed a handful of times. The read terminates 3 residues ahead of where the CDR3 ends, so the germline J gene completes it. The J gene is TRBJ1-1, the V gene TRBV7-2; D is undetermined. The CDR3 is 14 amino acids. Germline V CDR1 and CDR2: SGHTA, FQGNSA. V shed 1 base and J shed 6 bases, with 12 bases lying between them. CDR3 amino acids: CASSLGPTIPEAFF. The part of the CDR3 DNA that was read is TGTGCCAGCAGCTTAGGGCCGACAATCCCTGAA.

This clone was seen at least ten times. The read halts 3 residues ahead of the CDR3 end, with the missing end drawn from the germline J gene. The J gene is TRBJ2-7, the V gene TRBV20-1; perhaps TRBD2 as D (6 bases). Looked up from germline, CDR1 is DFQATT and CDR2 is SNEGSKA (reference sequence). V was trimmed by 4 bases and J by 1 base, leaving 20 bases between them. The CDR3 consists of 16 residues. The CDR3 DNA, read in part, is TGCAGTGCTATGGGGGGACCTGTACTAACTTCCTACGAG. It codes for CSAMGGPVLTSYE. The CDR3 in full is CSAMGGPVLTSYEQYF.

The table lists this clone with many counts. The CDR3 extends 3 residues past the end of the read, so its final part is completed from the germline J gene. V gene TRBV2 combines with J gene TRBJ1-1, with a possible D match to TRBD1 (6 bases). CDR3 size: 16 residues. V was clipped by 8 bases and J by 2 bases, with 21 bases between them. Germline CDR1 is SNHLY and CDR2 is FYNNEI. The DNA read from the CDR3 is TGTGCCAGCCTGATGGGGGGGCCCGCATTCAACACTGAA. It is translated as CASLMGGPAFNTE. The CDR3 reads in full as CASLMGGPAFNTEAFF.

This clone was observed at least ten times. The CDR3 end is not reached by the read, which stops 3 residues before it; the germline J gene fills it in. V and J are TRBV20-1 and TRBJ2-5; maybe TRBD1 (6 bases). Per the germline V gene, CDR1 is DFQATT and CDR2 is SNEGSKA (reference sequence). The ends were cut back, 1 base at V and 5 bases at J, with 17 bases in the middle. CDR3 length equals 15 residues. The sequenced part of the CDR3 DNA is TGCAGTGCTAGAGCCCTGAATGGGGGCCTGGAGACC. Residues: CSARALNGGLET. The full-length CDR3 reads as CSARALNGGLETQYF.

This clone ranks as medium-sized (0.01 to 0.1%). CDR3 in amino acids: CSRTGGMSYTF. The part of the CDR3 DNA that was read is TGCAGTCGGACAGGGGGCATGAGC. The chain is built from TRBV20-1 and TRBJ1-2; 11 positions match TRBD1. The read is 3 residues too short to cover the CDR3 end, so that end is filled in from the germline J gene. Looked up from germline, CDR1 is DFQATT and CDR2 is SNEGSKA (reference sequence). This CDR3 spans 11 amino acids.

As to this clone: The CDR3 end falls 3 residues outside the read, so it is completed with the germline J gene. The chain links TRBV19 to TRBJ2-5; weak D call: TRBD2 (6 bases). Trimming took 2 bases from V and 5 from J, leaving 15 bases between them. The length of the CDR3 is 15 residues. The germline V gene encodes CDR1 LNHDA and CDR2 SQIVND (reference sequence). The CDR3 region is CASSITAGILETQYF. The part of the CDR3 DNA that was read is TGTGCCAGTAGTATAACGGCGGGGATTTTGGAGACC.

This clone came up a few times. Sequencing ends 3 residues short of the CDR3 end; the germline J gene provides the rest. The chain carries TRBV11-3 and TRBJ2-3; 10 bases align to TRBD1. The germline V gene encodes CDR1 SGHNT and CDR2 YENEEA. V shed 4 bases, J shed 5 bases, and the junction held 6 bases outside the gene matches. CDR3 size: 15 residues. The CDR3 spells CASSYQTGGRDTQYF. The CDR3 bases that were read are TGTGCCAGCAGCTACCAGACAGGGGGCAGAGATACG.

Worth noting for this clone: From the germline J gene comes the end of the CDR3, since the read stops 3 residues before it. This chain joins TRBV30 and TRBJ2-7, with TRBD1 matching over 10 bases. V shed 8 bases and J 4 bases; nucleotides not matched to a gene: 11. The CDR3 consists of 14 residues. In germline, CDR1 is GTSNPN, CDR2 SVGIG (reference sequence). CDR3 loop: CASRRDRGGYEQYF. The part of the CDR3 DNA that was read is TGTGCCAGTAGGAGGGACAGGGGAGGATACGAG.

This clone was found a few times. The CDR3 region is CASSWDRGDEQYF. CDR3 DNA, as far as it was read: TGTGCCAGCAGTTGGGACAGGGGAGACGAG. This chain connects TRBV5-4 to TRBJ2-7; 10 bases align to TRBD1. The read comes to an end 3 residues before the CDR3 does, leaving the germline J gene to fill in the end. The ends lost 5 bases at V and 5 bases at J; junction bases unmatched: 4. This CDR3 is 13 amino acids long. Germline values: CDR1 SGHNT, CDR2 YYREEE (reference sequence).

Many counts were recorded for this clone. The CDR3 goes on 3 residues after the read ends, and that part is filled in from the germline J gene. This sequence joins TRBV18 and TRBJ1-1, with 9 bases lining up with TRBD1. This CDR3 is built from 18 residues. J was trimmed by 4 bases and V by 4 bases; bases with no gene match: 16. From germline, CDR1 is KGHSH and CDR2 LQKENI. The CDR3 is CASSLGTGGVSGGTEAFF. CDR3 bases read: TGTGCCAGCTCACTCGGTACAGGGGGCGTTTCAGGAGGCACTGAA.

In regard to this clone: The CDR3 end lies 3 residues beyond the end of the read and is filled in from the germline J gene. V is TRBV13 and J is TRBJ2-5; D is possibly TRBD2 (6 bases). In germline, CDR1 is PRHDT, CDR2 FYEKMQ (reference sequence). Trimming took 5 bases from V and 3 from J, leaving 13 bases between them. The CDR3 spans 14 residues. Here the CDR3 reads CASSMGLTEETQYF. The covered CDR3 bases are TGTGCCAGCAGCATGGGACTTACAGAAGAGACC. Complete variable domain (other parts from reference TRBV13 and TRBJ2-5): AAGVIQSPRHLIKEKRETATLKCYPIPRHDTVYWYQQGPGQDPQFLISFYEKMQSDKGSIPDRFSAQQFSDYHSELNMSSLELGDSALYFCASSMGLTEETQYFGPGTRLLVL.

On this clone itself: The read halts 3 residues ahead of the CDR3 end, with the missing end drawn from the germline J gene. The chain combines TRBV19 with TRBJ2-7; 9 nucleotides agree with TRBD1. The J segment lost 6 bases and the V segment lost 8 bases, leaving 8 bases of the junction unmatched. The germline CDR1 and CDR2 sequences are LNHDA and SQIVND (reference sequence). The CDR3 runs 13 residues. This chain's CDR3 is CASRGGTGLEQYF. The CDR3 DNA, read in part, is TGTGCCAGTCGGGGTGGGACAGGGCTCGAG.

The table lists this clone with many counts. The CDR3 extends 3 residues past the end of the read, so its final part is completed from the germline J gene. The chain joins TRBV29-1 to TRBJ1-5, with D possibly matching TRBD1 (5 bases). The germline CDR1 and CDR2 sequences are SQVTM and ANQGSEA. The V end was cut by 8 bases, the J end by 0 bases, with 14 bases between. This CDR3 comprises 14 residues. CDR3 sequence: CSIRAGNSNQPQHF. The DNA read from the CDR3 is TGCAGCATCCGGGCAGGGAATAGCAATCAGCCC.

This clone was detected ten times or more. One end of the junction varies from germline; a read error may be responsible. The CDR3 end falls 3 residues outside the read, so it is completed with the germline J gene. V usage is TRBV4-2 and J usage is TRBJ2-7; TRBD1 matches at 8 bases. The CDR3 covers 15 residues. Germline CDR1 LGHNA, CDR2 YNFKEQ. CDR3 DNA, as far as it was read: TGCGCCAGCAGCCAAGTCCGGGACAGGATCAACGAG. Translation: CASSQVRDRINE. The full CDR3 protein is CASSQVRDRINEQYF.

With regard to this clone: The read finishes 3 residues shy of the CDR3 end, and the germline J gene is used to complete it. The gene calls are TRBV20-1 and TRBJ2-1, with D possibly being TRBD2 (6 bases). In germline, CDR1 is DFQATT, CDR2 SNEGSKA (reference sequence). The CDR3 consists of 16 residues. Between the trimmed V and J ends, which lost 4 bases and 8 bases, there was a span of 24 bases. CDR3 sequence reads: CSANPQTTRPGDEQFF. CDR3 DNA (partial): TGCAGTGCTAACCCGCAGACAACTCGGCCGGGGGATGAG.

Details on this clone: The read terminates 3 residues ahead of where the CDR3 ends, so the germline J gene completes it. The chain carries TRBV19 and TRBJ2-1; 10 nucleotides line up with TRBD2. The CDR3 runs to 16 residues. Germline CDR1 reads LNHDA; CDR2 reads SQIVND (reference sequence). J gave up 7 bases and V 5 bases, and 11 bases lay outside the gene matches. CDR3 amino acids: CASSLFPSGSGNEQFF. The covered CDR3 bases are TGTGCCAGTAGTTTATTTCCTAGCGGGAGTGGGAATGAG. Based on the CDR3 plus reference TRBV19 and TRBJ2-1, the full variable domain is DGGITQSPKYLFRKEGQNVTLSCEQNLNHDAMYWYRQDPGQGLRLIYYSQIVNDFQKGDIAEGYSVSREKKESFPLTVTSAQKNPTAFYLCASSLFPSGSGNEQFFGPGTRLTVL.